This TCR beta chain was sequenced for a study of OX40 agonist ivuxolimab in advanced cancers. Study-level points and caveats: In the 0.1 to 3.0 mg/kg range, CD4+ and CD8+ blood T cells had expanded clonally by week 6. Patients who responded partially at 0.1-3.0 mg/kg showed clonal expansion ranking among the lowest.

Of note for this clone: The antigen is unknown.

Data came from immunoSEQ multiplex PCR; TCRdb stores just in-frame clones and leaves some out. The sample carries approximately 32,000 clones, approximately 89% recorded once. The V gene's germline CDR1 is WNHNN and CDR2 SYGVQD (reference sequence). V was clipped by 2 bases and J by 6 bases, with 6 bases between them. The CDR3 extends over 12 amino acids. Sample: CD4+ or CD8+ T cells sorted from blood, taken in a trial of the OX40 agonist ivuxolimab. The chain uses TRBV10-1 and TRBJ2-3; D is ambiguous. This receptor was obtained from an adult with an advanced solid tumor such as melanoma, head and neck, liver or kidney cancer. The DNA of the CDR3 is TGCGCCAGCAGTGAGCGGGCCGATACGCAGTATTTT. Translating gives CASSERADTQYF.